The T cell receptor (beta chain) described here comes from a study of blood T cell repertoires in COVID-19. Study-wide context: From the United States, Italy and Spain came samples of acute and convalescent COVID-19. Sample material is recorded as cDNA or gDNA derived from T cells, B-cell-depleted T cells, or PBMCs.

V was clipped by 6 bases and J by 6 bases; unmatched bases: 3. CDR3 length equals 14 residues. Germline CDR1 and CDR2: SGHTA and FQGNSA. Patients of the Seattle cohort, enrolled during active infection, were followed longitudinally. Sequencing was performed with immunoSEQ multiplex PCR; in TCRdb, only in-frame clones are kept and a portion is missing. The profile shows about 170,000 clones, about 88% of them singletons. The chain uses TRBV7-2 and TRBJ2-1, with TRBD2 matching 12 bases. The clonotype originates from a woman of 80 years or more with COVID-19, enrolled during active disease. Sequencing was done on a sample of peripheral blood. CDR3 coding DNA: TGTGCCAGCAGTTCTAGCGGGAGGGCCAATGAGCAGTTCTTC. Protein product: CASSSSGRANEQFF.